This passage covers 4 T cell receptor beta chains from one sample sequenced in a study of blood T cells in healthy people across ages. Using a J-beta primer mix together with a sample-barcoded 5' primer, a second PCR was run for about 6 to 12 cycles. TCRdb analysed the 5' RACE reads with MiXCR anew, one entry per CDR3 protein. The sample lists more than 550,000 distinct CDR3 sequences; 22% were seen once. Material: blood. Receptors were obtained from a man aged 70 or older in good health.

The rearrangement uses TRBV12-5 and TRBJ2-3, with D possibly called TRBD1 or TRBD2 (6 bases each). This CDR3 is 14 amino acids long. V lost 3 bases and J lost 5, with 12 bases in between. Germline CDR1 LGHNT, CDR2 FRNRAP. CDR3 DNA: TGTGCTAGTGGTTTAGGGGGGAGAGTAGATACGCAGTATTTT. Protein product: CASGLGGRVDTQYF.

The chain has TRBV20-1 and TRBJ1-5; D unclear. Germline V gene lookup returns CDR1 DFQATT and CDR2 SNEGSKA (reference sequence). Trimming took off 0 bases at V and 9 bases at J, with 9 bases between the two ends. The CDR3 runs to 12 residues. The CDR3 loop reads CSARDSRGPQHF. As DNA, the CDR3 is TGCAGTGCTAGAGACTCCCGGGGGCCCCAGCATTTT.

This clonotype was picked up a small number of times. A clone one base away is much larger, so this may be a read error. The V and J genes are TRBV2 and TRBJ2-5, with TRBD1 identical over 8 bases. The J call may be mistaken, given a closer DNA end match to TRBJ2-7. The CDR3 length is 13 residues. Germline lookup yields CDR1 SNHLY and CDR2 FYNNEI. The CDR3 bases are TGTGCCAGCACTCCGGGACAGGTCTACGAGCAGTACTTC. Protein: CASTPGQVYEQYF.

This clonotype was counted a few times. The chain has TRBV5-1 and TRBJ2-3; D is ambiguous. Germline loops: CDR1 SGHRS, CDR2 YFSETQ. V was clipped by 1 base and J by 3 bases, with 9 bases between them. This CDR3 spans 14 amino acids. CDR3 residues: CASSLLLGTDTQYF. DNA of the CDR3: TGCGCCAGCAGCTTGCTCCTGGGAACAGATACGCAGTATTTT.